The 25 T cell receptor beta chains below were found in one sample sequenced in a study of blood T cell repertoires in COVID-19. Libraries were prepared by immunoSEQ multiplex PCR; TCRdb keeps only in-frame clonotypes and omits some of them. Of about 110,000 clones in the sample, 89% were seen once. The specimen was peripheral blood. These receptor sequences come from a man between 40 and 49 years old with active or convalescent COVID-19.

The chain recombines TRBV7-9 with TRBJ2-7; 9 bases line up with TRBD2. Germline V gene data show CDR1 as SEHNR and CDR2 as FQNEAQ (reference sequence). The length of the CDR3 is 16 residues. V lost 5 bases, J lost 0 bases, and 8 bases stayed unmatched. The CDR3 reads CASSPRSGRDSYEQYF. The CDR3 nucleotides read TGTGCCAGCAGCCCCCGTAGCGGGAGAGACTCCTACGAGCAGTACTTC.

V and J are TRBV18 and TRBJ1-1, with D possibly matching TRBD1 (5 bases). The CDR3 loop spans 14 amino acids. V gave up 1 base and J gave up 0 bases, with 6 bases separating them. Germline CDR1 KGHSH, CDR2 LQKENI. The DNA for the CDR3 is TGTGCCAGCTCACCACAGGGGATGAACACTGAAGCTTTCTTT. It is translated as CASSPQGMNTEAFF.

This clone was recorded a few times. The CDR3 region is CASSDSSDSNQPQHF. The CDR3 DNA sequence: TGTGCCAGCAGCGACAGCTCCGATAGCAATCAGCCCCAGCATTTT. The chain employs TRBV9 and TRBJ1-5; D unresolved. This CDR3 is built from 15 residues. Between the trimmed V and J ends, which lost 3 bases and 0 bases, there was a span of 10 bases. Germline values: CDR1 SGDLS, CDR2 YYNGEE.

The V gene is TRBV10-3, the J gene TRBJ2-1; D might be TRBD2 (5 bases). The germline gives CDR1 ENHRY, CDR2 SYGVKD. V was trimmed by 6 bases and J by 10 bases, leaving 10 bases between them. The CDR3 has 11 residues. For the CDR3, the DNA is TGTGCCATCAGGGATAGCGCCGAGCAGTTCTTC. Its protein product is CAIRDSAEQFF.

The rearrangement links TRBV14 to TRBJ1-4; D is possibly TRBD1 (6 bases). This CDR3 is 16 amino acids long. V was cut by 2 bases and J by 6 bases, with 16 bases left in between. Germline lookup yields CDR1 SGHDN and CDR2 FVKESK. The CDR3 sequence is CASSQIRQAHYEKLFF. Written as DNA, the CDR3 is TGTGCCAGCAGCCAAATCCGACAGGCTCATTATGAAAAACTGTTTTTT.

This chain joins TRBV10-3 and TRBJ2-7; TRBD1 aligns across 7 bases. In germline, CDR1 is ENHRY, CDR2 SYGVKD. The V segment lost 2 bases and the J segment 1 base; nucleotides outside the gene matches: 2. The CDR3 runs 14 residues. The CDR3 protein is CAISEPGQSYEQYF. The CDR3 DNA reads TGTGCCATCAGTGAGCCGGGACAGTCCTACGAGCAGTACTTC.

This chain connects TRBV18 to TRBJ2-7; D remains ambiguous. The CDR3 has 11 amino acids. V lost 6 bases and J lost 0, with 3 bases in between. CDR1 and CDR2 from the germline V gene are KGHSH and LQKENI. In DNA, the CDR3 is TGTGCCAGCTCTCTCTCCTACGAGCAGTACTTC. Translation: CASSLSYEQYF.

The rearrangement joins TRBV29-1 to TRBJ1-4; the D gene is possibly TRBD1 (6 bases). CDR1 is SQVTM and CDR2 is ANQGSEA in the germline V gene. Trimming removed 5 bases from V and 3 bases from J, with 7 bases in between. The CDR3 is made up of 12 amino acids. Here the CDR3 DNA reads TGCAGCGTTCGACAGGCTAATGAAAAACTGTTTTTT. Residues: CSVRQANEKLFF.

The V call is TRBV2, the J call TRBJ2-5, with 8 bases fitting TRBD2. The CDR3 is made up of 16 amino acids. Trimming took 5 bases from V and 2 from J; bases not matched to a gene: 10. Germline CDR1 and CDR2: SNHLY and FYNNEI. The CDR3 protein is CASSFLAGLSQETQYF. CDR3 nucleotides: TGTGCCAGCAGTTTCTTAGCGGGGCTTAGTCAAGAGACCCAGTACTTC.

This chain links TRBV7-2 with TRBJ2-1; D is undetermined. Germline V gene data show CDR1 as SGHTA and CDR2 as FQGNSA. With 3 bases removed from V and 6 bases from J, the gap between germline ends came to 9 bases. This CDR3 is 13 amino acids long. CDR3 in amino acids: CASSFTPGNEQFF. The CDR3 nucleotides are TGTGCCAGCAGCTTCACTCCCGGCAATGAGCAGTTCTTC.

This sequence joins TRBV6-1 and TRBJ2-3; D unresolved. CDR3 length: 13 residues. CDR1 is MNHNS, CDR2 SASEGT, per germline. The germline V and J ends were trimmed by 3 bases and 9 bases, with 13 bases remaining between them. Written as DNA, the CDR3 is TGTGCCAGCAGTGAGTTACTGCCCTCGACGCAGTATTTT. It codes for CASSELLPSTQYF.

The chain carries TRBV19 and TRBJ2-1, with 9 bases identical to TRBD2. The V gene end was trimmed by 5 bases and the J gene end by 9 bases; junction bases not matched to a gene: 11. This CDR3 comprises 15 residues. The germline V gene has CDR1 LNHDA and CDR2 SQIVND (reference sequence). CDR3 DNA: TGTGCCAGTAGTTTATTAGCGGGAGTCGGTAGTGAGCAGTTCTTC. Translating it yields CASSLLAGVGSEQFF.

The chain employs TRBV7-2 and TRBJ1-1, with 7 bases fitting TRBD1. From germline, CDR1 is SGHTA and CDR2 FQGNSA. V shed 3 bases, J shed 6 bases, and the junction held 4 bases outside the gene matches. This CDR3 spans 13 amino acids. Here the CDR3 DNA reads TGTGCCAGCAGCTTCTACAGGGGCTCTGAAGCTTTCTTT. Its protein product is CASSFYRGSEAFF.

The CDR3 protein is CASSGAGYGYTF. The CDR3 DNA reads TGTGCCAGCAGTGGGGCAGGCTATGGCTACACCTTC. The chain employs TRBV25-1 and TRBJ1-2; D unclear. Germline-derived CDR1 and CDR2 are MGHDK and SYGVNS. The CDR3 contains 12 residues. Trimming removed 4 bases at V and 4 bases at J, with 7 bases between.

The table lists this clone with a count of one. The J gene is TRBJ2-3, the V gene TRBV5-1; 10 nucleotides match TRBD2. J was trimmed by 3 bases and V by 4 bases; bases with no gene match: 23. Germline V lookup: CDR1 SGHRS, CDR2 YFSETQ. The CDR3 sequence is 21 residues long. The CDR3 reads CASSLLRGAGLAGGSTDTQYF. CDR3 coding DNA: TGCGCCAGCAGCCTTCTTCGGGGGGCGGGTTTAGCGGGAGGATCGACAGATACGCAGTATTTT.

This chain connects TRBV28 to TRBJ1-2; TRBD1 might be the D (6 bases). Germline-derived CDR1 and CDR2 are MDHEN and SYDVKM. V was clipped by 6 bases and J by 4 bases, with 21 bases between them. The CDR3 has 16 residues. CDR3 nucleotide sequence: TGTGCCAGCAGCCTCCAAGGACCTAGGGGGGGCTATGGCTACACCTTC. Protein: CASSLQGPRGGYGYTF.

V is TRBV24-1 and J is TRBJ2-1, with 8 bases that match TRBD2. V lost 4 bases, J lost 4 bases, and 8 bases stayed unmatched. CDR1 and CDR2 (germline): KGHDR, SFDVKD. This CDR3 spans 16 amino acids. The CDR3 DNA is TGTGCCACCAGTGACCCCTTTACGGGAGGGTACAATGAGCAGTTCTTC. Amino acids: CATSDPFTGGYNEQFF.

This chain's CDR3 is CSASRDTAFF. Written as DNA, the CDR3 is TGCAGTGCTAGCAGGGACACGGCTTTCTTT. The V and J genes are TRBV20-1 and TRBJ1-1; tentative D call: TRBD1 (6 bases). CDR3 length: 10 residues. V dropped 3 bases and J dropped 11 bases, with 10 bases sitting between them. Germline values: CDR1 DFQATT, CDR2 SNEGSKA (reference sequence).

This clone was recorded only once. V is TRBV13 and J is TRBJ2-7; no clear D gene. V was pared by 5 bases and J by 5 bases, with 7 bases between. This CDR3 region has 11 residues. Germline values: CDR1 PRHDT, CDR2 FYEKMQ (reference sequence). The CDR3 sequence: CASSPSHEQYF. CDR3 nucleotides: TGTGCCAGCAGCCCATCCCACGAGCAGTACTTC.

The chain has TRBV6-5 and TRBJ2-1, with 8 positions matching TRBD2. Germline V gene data show CDR1 as MNHEY and CDR2 as SVGAGI. With 6 bases clipped from V and 4 bases from J, the junction kept 5 bases outside the gene matches. The length of the CDR3 is 14 residues. CDR3 nucleotides: TGTGCCAGCAGGGGCGGGAGGTGGTACAATGAGCAGTTCTTC. Translation: CASRGGRWYNEQFF.

This sequence joins TRBV7-9 and TRBJ1-1, with 11 bases lining up with TRBD1. The CDR3 runs to 18 residues. Germline V gene lookup returns CDR1 SEHNR and CDR2 FQNEAQ (reference sequence). Trimming removed 5 bases from V and 0 bases from J; junction bases left unmatched: 11. The CDR3 is CASSPRPGQGGLNTEAFF. CDR3 in DNA: TGTGCCAGCAGCCCGAGACCGGGACAGGGGGGACTGAACACTGAAGCTTTCTTT.

The rearrangement uses TRBV2 and TRBJ2-3, with a weak D call TRBD2 (6 bases). Germline CDR1 is SNHLY and CDR2 is FYNNEI. This CDR3 region has 15 residues. V was clipped by 4 bases and J by 1 base, with 12 bases between them. CDR3 DNA: TGTGCCAGCAGTGCAAGGGAGCGGGGCACAGATACGCAGTATTTT. Amino acids: CASSARERGTDTQYF.

On this clone itself: The same CDR3 can be traced to other DNA sequences in this sample. This rearrangement joins TRBV7-2 to TRBJ2-7, with D unclear. With 8 bases removed from V and 3 bases from J, the gap between germline ends came to 8 bases. This CDR3 contains 11 residues. Germline lookup yields CDR1 SGHTA and CDR2 FQGNSA. CDR3 in DNA: TGTGCCAGCTCTCCCAGCTACGAGCAGTACTTC. This sequence encodes CASSPSYEQYF.

The CDR3 coding sequence is TGTGCCAGCAGTTTCGGCGGATACGAGCAGTACTTC. Translation: CASSFGGYEQYF. The chain links TRBV12-3 or TRBV12-4 to TRBJ2-7; D gene unclear. V lost 3 bases, J lost 4 bases, and 7 bases lay in between. CDR3 length equals 12 residues.

The chain combines TRBV28 with TRBJ1-5, with D possibly matching TRBD1 (6 bases). V was cut by 6 bases and J by 0 bases, with 12 bases left in between. Germline lookup yields CDR1 MDHEN and CDR2 SYDVKM. This CDR3 comprises 15 residues. Written as DNA, the CDR3 is TGTGCCAGCAGCCGAGGGGGATCTAGCAATCAGCCCCAGCATTTT. Its protein is CASSRGGSSNQPQHF.